This T cell receptor (beta chain) comes out of a study of Ad26.COV2.S vaccination and SARS-CoV-2 variants. In its sample, this clone was seen a few times. The antigen is not known. Whole-study findings and limits: From the TCR breadth and depth analyses, total T cell responses may have been underestimated. Breadth, reportedly substantial, characterized the spike-specific CD8+ and CD4+ T cell responses after vaccination. Vaccine recipients surpassed placebo recipients in spike-specific TCR breadth. Measurement of non-spike TCR breadth gave similar results in vaccine and placebo recipients.

Germline assignment: CDR1 MRHNA and CDR2 SNTAGT. This CDR3 has 14 amino acids. Trimming took off 2 bases at V and 7 bases at J, with 14 bases between the two ends. Profiling relied on immunoSEQ multiplex PCR, and the TCRdb table lists in-frame clones only, not all of them. The top ten clones hold under 5% of a sample with about 350,000 clones, around 90% of them seen once. The sequence was obtained from a human donor who had recovered from COVID-19. The specimen comprised peripheral blood, sampled after recovery from COVID-19. J is TRBJ1-2 and V is TRBV6-4; D possibly corresponds to TRBD1 (6 bases). The CDR3 coding sequence is TGTGCCAGCAGTGACGGGGGGGGCGCGAGTGGCTACACCTTC. Its protein is CASSDGGGASGYTF.